These 8 T cell receptor beta chains were all obtained from the same sample, sequenced in a study of CD8 T cells in Susac syndrome (dated by TCRdb to the late 2010s). Library creation used the immunoSEQ multiplex PCR assay. RNA was extracted using the RNeasy kit, and roughly 0.5 to 1 ug of the RNA was reverse transcribed with random hexamers. The raw public reads went through TCRdb reprocessing: fastp at Q25, MiXCR clone calling, in-frame beta chains kept. Identical CDR3 protein sequences are pooled into one entry, listed with their most common genes and DNA. In all, the sample holds 160,000 or so distinct CDR3 sequences, and approximately 95% of those were seen once. The ten largest clones take up roughly 0.16% of the sample. Sequencing was done on a sample of CD8+ T cells from PBMCs. The receptors originated from a human donor with multiple sclerosis.

This rearrangement joins TRBV29-1 to TRBJ2-7; D is uncertain. Germline V lookup: CDR1 SQVTM, CDR2 ANQGSEA. This CDR3 region has 13 residues. V was trimmed by 3 bases and J by 0 bases, leaving 9 bases between them. The CDR3 sequence is CSVEEPTSYEQYF. CDR3 nucleotides: TGCAGCGTTGAGGAACCCACCTCCTACGAGCAGTACTTC.

Here the CDR3 DNA reads TGTGCCAGCAGTGAAGGTCGACTGTTCTCCTACGAGCAGTACTTC. It encodes CASSEGRLFSYEQYF. The chain combines TRBV2 with TRBJ2-7; D is unclear. Germline V lookup: CDR1 SNHLY, CDR2 FYNNEI. This CDR3 comprises 15 residues. V gave up 1 base and J gave up 0 bases, with 10 bases separating them.

This rearrangement joins TRBV3-1 to TRBJ1-1; D not resolved. Trimming pared 4 bases from V and 0 bases from J, leaving 12 bases between. Germline V gives CDR1 LGHDT, CDR2 YNNKEL (reference sequence). The CDR3 consists of 15 residues. The chain's CDR3 is CASSPSPFLNTEAFF. DNA of the CDR3: TGTGCCAGCAGCCCCAGCCCCTTCTTGAACACTGAAGCTTTCTTT.

The chain recombines TRBV20-1 with TRBJ1-5; 10 bases align to TRBD1. The ends lost 0 bases at V and 9 bases at J; junction bases unmatched: 5. CDR3 size: 14 residues. Germline V gene sequence: CDR1 DFQATT, CDR2 SNEGSKA (reference sequence). CDR3 nucleotide sequence: TGCAGTGCTAGAGAAGGACAGGGGGAATGGCCCCAGCATTTT. Amino acids: CSAREGQGEWPQHF.

This chain connects TRBV9 to TRBJ2-5; D possibly corresponds to TRBD2 (6 bases). Deletions cut 3 bases from V and 0 bases from J, with 15 bases between. The CDR3 runs to 16 residues. From germline, CDR1 is SGDLS and CDR2 YYNGEE. CDR3 residues: CASSDGGTMYQETQYF. The DNA for the CDR3 is TGTGCCAGCAGCGACGGGGGAACCATGTACCAAGAGACCCAGTACTTC.

This clonotype was seen once. The J gene is TRBJ2-6, the V gene TRBV29-1; TRBD1 might be the D (6 bases). Germline V CDR1 and CDR2: SQVTM, ANQGSEA. The CDR3 consists of 16 residues. Trimming shortened V by 5 bases and J by 3 bases, and 17 bases separated the two germline ends. The CDR3 region is CSVFLLSGDGANVLTF. The CDR3 nucleotides are TGCAGCGTTTTCTTGTTGTCAGGGGATGGGGCCAACGTCCTGACTTTC.

CDR3 nucleotide sequence: TGTGCCAGCAGTTACTCTTTCAGGGGGGACGACATTCAGTACTTC. The encoded protein is CASSYSFRGDDIQYF. V gene TRBV6-5 combines with J gene TRBJ2-4; possibly TRBD1 for D (7 bases). The CDR3 is made up of 15 amino acids. Germline CDR1 MNHEY, CDR2 SVGAGI. V was cut by 0 bases and J by 8 bases, with 14 bases left in between.

This sequence joins TRBV20-1 and TRBJ2-7; weak D call: TRBD1 (6 bases). The CDR3 has 16 amino acids. Trimming shortened V by 0 bases and J by 1 base, and 16 bases separated the two germline ends. Germline V lookup: CDR1 DFQATT, CDR2 SNEGSKA (reference sequence). The CDR3 is CSARDSRTVPSYEQYF. The CDR3 region has the DNA TGCAGTGCTAGAGATTCCAGGACAGTACCGTCCTACGAGCAGTACTTC.